This T cell receptor (beta chain) originates from a study of shared T cell receptors in the human thymus. The length of the CDR3 is 12 residues. CDR1 and CDR2 from the germline V gene are MNHEY and SVGAGI. The V and J ends lost 7 bases and 5 bases respectively, with 11 bases between them. Repertoires were generated with immunoSEQ multiplex PCR, while TCRdb's copy carries only in-frame clones and drops some. In the table there are roughly 560,000 clones, approximately 80% of which are singletons. These same data were also listed under a study on human thymus T cells. That source adds: It was from resections taken during corrective heart surgery that the thymus tissue came. Thymic and blood repertoires seemed to show skewed V and J gene use. Thymic repertoires of unrelated individuals were reported in related research to overlap highly.

The TCR comes from a boy under two years old with a congenital heart defect. The chain has TRBV6-5 and TRBJ2-5; maybe TRBD1 (6 bases). The sequencing input was thymocytes. The CDR3 sequence: CASTRTGETQYF. As DNA, the CDR3 is TGTGCCAGCACCAGAACAGGGGAGACCCAGTACTTC.